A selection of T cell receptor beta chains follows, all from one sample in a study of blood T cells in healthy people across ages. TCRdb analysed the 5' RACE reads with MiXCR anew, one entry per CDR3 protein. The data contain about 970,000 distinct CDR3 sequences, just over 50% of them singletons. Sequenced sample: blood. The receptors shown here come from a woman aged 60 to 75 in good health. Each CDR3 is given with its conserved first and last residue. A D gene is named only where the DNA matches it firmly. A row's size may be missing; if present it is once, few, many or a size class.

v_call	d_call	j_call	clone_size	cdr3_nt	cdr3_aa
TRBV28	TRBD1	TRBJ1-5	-	TGTGCCAGCATCCGCAGGGGGCAGGGACAGCCCCAGCATTTT	CASIRRGQGQPQHF
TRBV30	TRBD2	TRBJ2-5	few	TGTGCCTGGGGGCTAGCGGGATCGGAGACCCAGTACTTC	CAWGLAGSETQYF
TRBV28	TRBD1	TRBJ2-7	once	TGTGCCAGCAGTCCCACCCTGACAGGGGGCTACGAGCAGTACTTC	CASSPTLTGGYEQYF
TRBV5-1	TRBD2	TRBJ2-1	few	TGCGCCAGCAGCTTGGTAGCGGGAGGGAACTACAATGAGCAGTTCTTC	CASSLVAGGNYNEQFF
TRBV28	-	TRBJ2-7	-	TGTGCCAGCAGTTTAGGGGGGGCAGCCTGCGAGCAGTACTTC	CASSLGGAACEQYF
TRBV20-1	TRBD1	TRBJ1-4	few	TGCAGTGCTAGGTTAGGGACAGGGGATGAAAAACTGTTTTTT	CSARLGTGDEKLFF
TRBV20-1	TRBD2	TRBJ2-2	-	TGCAGTGCTCCCGGGAGGACCTCCGGGGAGCTGTTTTTT	CSAPGRTSGELFF
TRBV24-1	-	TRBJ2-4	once	TGTGCCACCAGTGATTCCCGGCAAGTTAGAGAGCAGTACTTC	CATSDSRQVREQYF
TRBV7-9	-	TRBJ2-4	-	TGTGCCAGCAGCCCCGGAAGGTCCGGCGAGCGGTACTTC	CASSPGRSGERYF
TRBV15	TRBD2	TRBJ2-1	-	TGTGCCACCAGCAGAGATCCTCTGGGCGGCCGGACTAGCGGGAGAGGTGTGCAGTTCTTC	CATSRDPLGGRTSGRGVQFF
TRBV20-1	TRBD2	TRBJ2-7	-	TGCAGTGCTAGCCATCGGACTAGCCACCCCTACGAGCAGTACTTC	CSASHRTSHPYEQYF
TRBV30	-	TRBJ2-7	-	TGTGCCTGGAGCCGGGGAGGGACAGGTCTTTACGAGCAGTACTTC	CAWSRGGTGLYEQYF
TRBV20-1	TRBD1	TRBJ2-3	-	TGCAGTGCTACTGACAGGGCTTTTCCCACTTATACGCAGTATTTT	CSATDRAFPTYTQYF
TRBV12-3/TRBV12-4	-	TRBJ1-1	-	TGTGCCAGCAGTTTAGCGACAGGTTTAGGTGATACTGAAGCTTTCTTT	CASSLATGLGDTEAFF
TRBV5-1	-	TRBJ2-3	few	TGCGCCAGCAGCTCGAACGGGGAGGGCACAGATACGCAGTATTTT	CASSSNGEGTDTQYF
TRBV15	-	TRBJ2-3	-	TGTGCCACCAGCAGAGCCCCCGGGACGACCACAGATACGCAGTATTTT	CATSRAPGTTTDTQYF
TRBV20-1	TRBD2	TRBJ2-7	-	TGCAGTGCTACGTTACTAGCGGGACGACCCTACGAGCAGTACTTC	CSATLLAGRPYEQYF
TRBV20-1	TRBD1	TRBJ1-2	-	TGCAGTGCTTCAAGGACAGGAGGAATCGGCTACACCTTC	CSASRTGGIGYTF
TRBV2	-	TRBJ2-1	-	TGTGCCAGCAACGGGGTGGGGTACAATGAGCAGTTCTTC	CASNGVGYNEQFF
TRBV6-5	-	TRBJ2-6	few	TGTGCCAGCAGTTACACCGGTAGCTCTGGGGCCAACGTCCTGACTTTC	CASSYTGSSGANVLTF
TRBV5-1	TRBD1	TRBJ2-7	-	TGCGCCAGCAGCTTGAGCGGCACAGGGGCGCGGGAGCAGTACTTC	CASSLSGTGAREQYF
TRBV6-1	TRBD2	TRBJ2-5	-	TGTGCCAGCAGCGAACTGAGCGGGAGGGCAGGGGATACGCAGTACTTC	CASSELSGRAGDTQYF
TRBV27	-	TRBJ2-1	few	TGTGCCAGCGCGCCGAGTAGTCCCTACAATGAGCAGTTCTTC	CASAPSSPYNEQFF
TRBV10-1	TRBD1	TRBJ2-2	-	TGCGCCAGCAGGACGGACAGGACGAACACCGGGGAGCTGTTTTTT	CASRTDRTNTGELFF
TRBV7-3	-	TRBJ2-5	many	TGTGCCAGCAGCCCCATCCCCCGCGCTGAGACCCAGTACTTC	CASSPIPRAETQYF
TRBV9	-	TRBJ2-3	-	TGTGCCAGCAGCGTAGATCCCAGTGTTCTCCCAGATACGCAGTATTTT	CASSVDPSVLPDTQYF
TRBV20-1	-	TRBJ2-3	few	TGCAGTGCCACCGGGGATACGCAGTATTTT	CSATGDTQYF
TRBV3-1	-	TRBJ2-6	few	TGTGCCAGCAGCCAAAGTGCAGGGGCCTTATCTGGGGCCAACGTCCTGACTTTC	CASSQSAGALSGANVLTF
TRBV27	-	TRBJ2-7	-	TGTGCCAGCAGTCCTCTGATCTGGCCCCTAACCTACGAGCAGTACTTC	CASSPLIWPLTYEQYF
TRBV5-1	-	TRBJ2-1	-	TGCGCCAGCAGCTTGGAACCCGCGTCAAAATACAAGGAGCAGTTCTTC	CASSLEPASKYKEQFF
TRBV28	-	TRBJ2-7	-	TGTGCCAGCAGTCCGCACTGGGGTGGCGGCTACGAGCAGTACTTC	CASSPHWGGGYEQYF
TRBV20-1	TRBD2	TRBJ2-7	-	TGCAGTGCTAGTGACGGGAGGAGGGGTGAGCAGTACTTC	CSASDGRRGEQYF
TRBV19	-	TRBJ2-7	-	TGTGCCAGTAGTATATCGTGGGGTTACGAGCAGTACTTC	CASSISWGYEQYF
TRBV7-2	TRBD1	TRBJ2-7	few	TGTGCCAGCAGCTTAGCGTCCCAGGGGGTCCCCTACGAGCAGTACTTC	CASSLASQGVPYEQYF
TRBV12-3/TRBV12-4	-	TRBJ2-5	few	TGTGCCAGCAGGGCCCGATCCCAAGAGACCCAGTACTTC	CASRARSQETQYF
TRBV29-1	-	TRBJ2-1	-	TGCAACGTTGGGGCAGGGTCTGGGAATGAGCAGTTCTTC	CNVGAGSGNEQFF
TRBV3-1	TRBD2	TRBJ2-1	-	TGTGCCAGCAGCCGAGCTAGCGGTAGCTCCTACAATGGGCAGTTCTTC	CASSRASGSSYNGQFF
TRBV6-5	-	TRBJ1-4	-	TGTGCCAGCAGTTACTCATCTAAGGGGAGCCTGTTTTTT	CASSYSSKGSLFF
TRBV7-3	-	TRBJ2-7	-	TGTGCCAGCAGCTTATATGGGTCTAGTGCTTACTACGAGCAGTACTTC	CASSLYGSSAYYEQYF
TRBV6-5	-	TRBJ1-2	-	TGTGCCAGCAGTAACAGGGTAGGCTACACCTTC	CASSNRVGYTF
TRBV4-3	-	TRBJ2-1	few	TGCGCCAGCAGCCAAGACCCGGGATCAAACAATGAGCAGTTCTTC	CASSQDPGSNNEQFF
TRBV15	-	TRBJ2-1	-	TGTGCCACCAGCAGAGTCCTCACAGAGAACCACAATGAGCAGTTCTTC	CATSRVLTENHNEQFF
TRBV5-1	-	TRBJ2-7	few	TGCGCCAGCAGCCTACAGGTGGATTCCAACGAGCAGTACTTC	CASSLQVDSNEQYF
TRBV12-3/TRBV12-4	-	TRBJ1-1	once	TGTGCCAGCAGCGTAAGACTTACGAACACTGAAGCTTTCTTT	CASSVRLTNTEAFF
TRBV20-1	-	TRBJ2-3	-	TGCAGGGCACCACTGATTACAGCGGAGGAGAGCACAGGTACGCAGTATTTT	CRAPLITAEESTGTQYF
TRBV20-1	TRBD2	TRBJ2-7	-	TGCAGTGCTGGGAGCGGGGTAGCCTACGAGCAGTACTTC	CSAGSGVAYEQYF
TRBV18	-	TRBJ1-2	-	TGTGCCAGCTCACCGGAGGTTAACTATGGCTACACCTTC	CASSPEVNYGYTF
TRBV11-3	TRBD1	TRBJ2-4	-	TGTGCCAGCAGCCGGGACAGTGGCATTCAGTACTTC	CASSRDSGIQYF
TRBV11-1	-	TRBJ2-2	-	TGTGCCAGCAGCTTAGGCCACACTAGTTCCGGGGAGCTGTTTTTT	CASSLGHTSSGELFF
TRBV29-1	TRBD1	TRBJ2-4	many	TGCAGCGTTAAGGACAGGGGCGAAATTCAGTACTTC	CSVKDRGEIQYF
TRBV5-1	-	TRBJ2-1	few	TGCGCCAGCAGCTTGGCCCCAGACCAGACCGATTACTCCTACAATGAGCAGTTCTTC	CASSLAPDQTDYSYNEQFF
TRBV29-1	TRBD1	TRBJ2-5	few	TGCAGCGTTCGGGACAGGGGGCAAGAGACCCAGTACTTC	CSVRDRGQETQYF
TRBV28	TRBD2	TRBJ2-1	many	TGTGCCTCTAGGGTTGGTACTAGCGGGAGGGATGAGCAGTTCTTC	CASRVGTSGRDEQFF